A selection of T cell receptor beta chains follows, all from one sample in a study of Ad26.COV2.S vaccination and SARS-CoV-2 variants. TCRdb's copy holds only in-frame clones and misses some; the assay was immunoSEQ multiplex PCR. In the table there are 200,000 to 250,000 clones, approximately 88% of which are singletons. The sample consisted of peripheral blood, taken in a trial of Ad26.COV2.S vaccine versus placebo. Every receptor here comes from a person between 18 and 59 years old who received the Ad26.COV2.S COVID-19 vaccine or a placebo. CDR3s include the opening cysteine and the closing phenylalanine or tryptophan. A D gene is named only where the DNA matches it firmly. Size is stated for part of the rows, as once, few or many counts, or as a class when the clone is expanded.

V gene	clone size	D gene	J gene	CDR3 protein	CDR3 DNA
TRBV7-2	.	.	TRBJ1-4	CASSLILGYYEKLFF	TGTGCCAGCAGCTTAATTTTGGGTTACTATGAAAAACTGTTTTTT
TRBV18	once	.	TRBJ1-3	CASSPKGNTIYF	TGTGCCAGCTCACCCAAGGGAAACACCATATATTTT
TRBV10-3	once	TRBD2	TRBJ2-3	CAIKSGGPSTDTQYF	TGTGCCATCAAAAGCGGGGGGCCTAGCACAGATACGCAGTATTTT
TRBV4-2	.	.	TRBJ1-2	CASSQESNGYTF	TGTGCCAGCAGCCAAGAAAGCAATGGCTACACCTTC
TRBV5-6	.	TRBD2	TRBJ2-7	CASTRGGWTAFSYEQYF	TGTGCCAGCACCCGGGGGGGCTGGACAGCTTTCTCCTACGAGCAGTACTTC
TRBV25-1	.	.	TRBJ1-5	CASSPSRGPQHF	TGTGCCAGCAGTCCCTCGAGGGGGCCCCAGCATTTT
TRBV4-3	.	.	TRBJ2-3	CASSQDLVRDLADTQYF	TGCGCCAGCAGCCAAGATTTGGTCAGGGACTTGGCAGATACGCAGTATTTT
TRBV10-2	.	TRBD2	TRBJ2-1	CASTLAGGYNEQFF	TGCGCCAGCACCCTAGCGGGGGGGTACAATGAGCAGTTCTTC
TRBV6-5	.	.	TRBJ1-5	CASSYSGGTQPQHF	TGTGCCAGCAGTTACTCGGGGGGAACTCAGCCCCAGCATTTT
TRBV10-3	.	TRBD1	TRBJ2-7	CAITGTGGEQYF	TGTGCCATCACCGGGACAGGGGGCGAGCAGTACTTC
TRBV30	.	.	TRBJ1-5	CAWSVPRGGLYSNQPQHF	TGTGCCTGGAGTGTGCCTCGGGGGGGACTCTATAGCAATCAGCCCCAGCATTTT
TRBV15	few	.	TRBJ2-1	CATSGSGSGLYNEQFF	TGTGCCACCAGCGGGAGTGGTAGCGGACTTTACAATGAGCAGTTCTTC
TRBV24-1	.	.	TRBJ2-2	CATSDPTVNTGELFF	TGTGCCACCAGTGATCCGACTGTAAACACCGGGGAGCTGTTTTTT
TRBV7-8	.	.	TRBJ1-2	CASSLDVGVGYGYTF	TGTGCCAGCAGCTTAGATGTGGGGGTGGGCTATGGCTACACCTTC
TRBV6-1	.	TRBD2	TRBJ2-3	CASSEVMASGALLRDTQYF	TGTGCCAGCAGTGAAGTGATGGCTAGCGGGGCCCTCCTCAGAGATACGCAGTATTTT
TRBV9	.	.	TRBJ2-1	CASSPSGTYNEQFF	TGTGCCAGCAGCCCCTCGGGCACCTACAATGAGCAGTTCTTC
TRBV19	.	.	TRBJ1-5	CASSISELNQPQHF	TGTGCCAGTAGTATATCGGAACTCAATCAGCCCCAGCATTTT
TRBV9	.	.	TRBJ1-1	CASSVSSGGGSEAFF	TGTGCCAGCAGCGTATCAAGTGGGGGCGGCTCTGAAGCTTTCTTT
TRBV3-1/TRBV3-2	.	.	TRBJ1-1	CASSQGGIATEAFF	TGTGCCAGCAGCCAAGGGGGTATAGCAACTGAAGCTTTCTTT
TRBV13	.	.	TRBJ2-7	CASSHSYEQYF	TGTGCCAGCAGCCATTCCTACGAGCAGTACTTC
TRBV5-6	.	.	TRBJ2-7	CASSRTGGPYEQYF	TGTGCCAGCAGTCGTACTGGGGGCCCCTACGAGCAGTACTTC
TRBV4-3	.	.	TRBJ2-5	CASSQEGLETQYF	TGCGCCAGCAGCCAAGAGGGTTTGGAGACCCAGTACTTC
TRBV7-2	.	.	TRBJ1-5	CASSLSTSNQPQHF	TGTGCCAGCAGCTTAAGTACATCTAATCAGCCCCAGCATTTT
TRBV6-5	.	TRBD1	TRBJ2-7	CASNPGQSSYEQYF	TGTGCCAGCAATCCGGGACAGAGCTCCTACGAGCAGTACTTC
TRBV28	.	.	TRBJ1-2	CASSSLEGYGYTF	TGTGCCAGCAGTTCCCTAGAAGGCTATGGCTACACCTTC
TRBV5-4	.	.	TRBJ2-3	CASSLEAADTQYF	TGTGCCAGCAGCTTGGAGGCCGCAGATACGCAGTATTTT
TRBV28	.	TRBD1	TRBJ2-5	CASSPGTARETQYF	TGTGCCAGCAGTCCGGGGACAGCGAGGGAGACCCAGTACTTC
TRBV6-2/TRBV6-3	.	TRBD2	TRBJ2-2	CASSYSKRGGTGELFF	TGTGCCAGCAGTTACTCGAAGCGGGGGGGCACCGGGGAGCTGTTTTTT
TRBV5-1	.	.	TRBJ2-2	CASRDIRANTGELFF	TGCGCCAGCAGAGATATTAGAGCGAACACCGGGGAGCTGTTTTTT
TRBV30	.	.	TRBJ1-6	CAWSEAGSLHF	TGTGCCTGGAGTGAGGCAGGGTCTCTCCACTTT
TRBV9	.	.	TRBJ2-7	CASSETGGSHEQYF	TGTGCCAGCAGCGAGACAGGAGGTTCCCACGAGCAGTACTTC
TRBV7-2	.	.	TRBJ2-3	CASSLSPTITTDTQYF	TGTGCCAGCAGCTTATCACCTACCATTACTACAGATACGCAGTATTTT
TRBV6-2/TRBV6-3	few	TRBD2	TRBJ2-2	CASSQTSYRTGELFF	TGTGCCAGCAGTCAGACTAGCTATAGGACCGGGGAGCTGTTTTTT
TRBV7-6	.	.	TRBJ1-4	CASSLSRPPNEKLFF	TGTGCCAGCAGCTTAAGTAGGCCACCAAATGAAAAACTGTTTTTT